Presented here are 27 T cell receptor beta chains from one specimen sequenced in a study of T cell responses to AZD1222 COVID-19 vaccine. TCRdb keeps only in-frame clones here, not all; method: immunoSEQ multiplex PCR. The data contain around 150,000 clones, more than 90% of them singletons. The starting material was peripheral blood, obtained 28 days after the second AZD1222 dose. Every receptor here comes from an adult who received the AZD1222 COVID-19 vaccine.

Sample share makes this clone medium-sized (0.01 to 0.1%). The chain uses TRBV27 and TRBJ2-5; D remains unclear. The CDR3 spans 14 residues. Germline CDR1 and CDR2: MNHEY and SMNVEV (reference sequence). Trimming stripped 1 base from V and 3 bases from J, with 9 bases between. The CDR3 spells CASSLLGTKETQYF. For the CDR3, the DNA is TGTGCCAGCAGTTTATTAGGCACTAAAGAGACCCAGTACTTC.

The chain carries TRBV27 and TRBJ1-2, with D uncertain. This CDR3 is built from 16 residues. The germline V gene has CDR1 MNHEY and CDR2 SMNVEV (reference sequence). Deletions cut 2 bases from V and 4 bases from J, with 17 bases between. The CDR3 sequence: CASSLRRQKFLYGYTF. CDR3 nucleotides: TGTGCCAGCAGTTTACGGCGGCAAAAATTTCTCTATGGCTACACCTTC.

This sequence joins TRBV19 and TRBJ1-5, with 7 bases lining up with TRBD1. The CDR3 sequence is 15 residues long. The trim removed 6 bases at V and 5 bases at J, leaving 10 bases unmatched. Germline loops: CDR1 LNHDA, CDR2 SQIVND (reference sequence). In nucleotides, the CDR3 is TGTGCCAGTAGCCGAACAGGGGATATAGATCAGCCCCAGCATTTT. Translated: CASSRTGDIDQPQHF.

This clone was seen once. The rearrangement links TRBV3-1 (or the pseudogene TRBV3-2) to TRBJ2-7, with a possible D match to TRBD1 (6 bases). Germline V gene sequence: CDR1 LGHDT, CDR2 YNNKEL (reference sequence). CDR3 size: 14 residues. V was cut by 0 bases and J by 4 bases, with 10 bases left in between. CDR3 DNA sequence: TGTGCCAGCAGCCAAGATCCCCAGGGGTACGAGCAGTACTTC. Translated, it gives CASSQDPQGYEQYF.

The chain links TRBV7-8 to TRBJ1-3; D is perhaps TRBD1 (6 bases). This CDR3 spans 15 amino acids. V was shortened by 4 bases and J by 0 bases, with 10 bases between the two germline ends. CDR1 is SGHVS, CDR2 FQNEAQ, per germline. The CDR3 bases are TGTGCCAGCAGCTCTTACAGGGACTCTGGAAACACCATATATTTT. Amino acids: CASSSYRDSGNTIYF. Full variable domain (rest looked up from reference TRBV7-8 and TRBJ1-3): GAGVSQSPRYKVAKRGQDVALRCDPISGHVSLFWYQQALGQGPEFLTYFQNEAQLDKSGLPSDRFFAERPEGSVSTLKIQRTQQEDSAVYLCASSSYRDSGNTIYFGEGSWLTVV.

The chain is built from TRBV10-1 and TRBJ2-7, with a weak D call TRBD2 (5 bases). Germline lookup yields CDR1 WNHNN and CDR2 SYGVQD (reference sequence). Trimming took off 3 bases at V and 10 bases at J, with 22 bases between the two ends. The CDR3 covers 15 residues. The CDR3 is CASSELGDRTGVQYF. The CDR3 nucleotides read TGCGCCAGCAGTGAATTGGGAGACCGAACTGGCGTTCAGTACTTC.

The chain joins TRBV19 to TRBJ2-1, with D uncertain. The CDR3 length is 16 residues. Germline V lookup: CDR1 LNHDA, CDR2 SQIVND (reference sequence). Trimming removed 3 bases at V and 3 bases at J, with 15 bases between. The DNA for the CDR3 is TGTGCCAGTAGTATGGTACCAAATGTAGTCTACAATGAGCAGTTCTTC. Its protein is CASSMVPNVVYNEQFF.

V and J are TRBV7-9 and TRBJ2-7; 7 nucleotides line up with TRBD2. V lost 6 bases and J lost 2; bases outside the gene matches: 7. Germline assignment: CDR1 SEHNR and CDR2 FQNEAQ (reference sequence). CDR3 length: 14 residues. Here the CDR3 reads CASSSKRGPYEQYF. DNA for the CDR3: TGTGCCAGCAGTTCCAAGCGGGGCCCCTACGAGCAGTACTTC.

This clone was detected once. The chain recombines TRBV24-1 with TRBJ2-2, with D possibly being TRBD2 (5 bases). The V gene's germline CDR1 is KGHDR and CDR2 SFDVKD. Trimming removed 4 bases at V and 3 bases at J, with 14 bases between. The CDR3 totals 16 residues. In nucleotides, the CDR3 is TGTGCCACCAGTGACCTCCGGGCGGGCTACACCGGGGAGCTGTTTTTT. Translated, it gives CATSDLRAGYTGELFF.

This chain connects TRBV10-3 to TRBJ1-2; D is unclear. Per germline, CDR1 ENHRY and CDR2 SYGVKD. The CDR3 spans 11 residues. V lost 0 bases to trimming and J lost 5 bases, with 1 base between them. The DNA of the CDR3 is TGTGCCATCAGTGAGTCGTATGGCTACACCTTC. It codes for CAISESYGYTF.

The chain joins TRBV5-1 to TRBJ2-1; D is perhaps TRBD2 (6 bases). This CDR3 is 13 amino acids long. CDR1 is SGHRS and CDR2 is YFSETQ in the germline V gene. V shed 9 bases and J shed 7 bases, with 17 bases lying between them. CDR3: CAISRGPGNEQFF. The CDR3 nucleotides read TGCGCCATCTCGCGGGGACCTGGTAATGAGCAGTTCTTC. The variable domain in full, completed from reference TRBV5-1 and TRBJ2-1, reads KAGVTQTPRYLIKTRGQQVTLSCSPISGHRSVSWYQQTPGQGLQFLFEYFSETQRNKGNFPGRFSGRQFSNSRSEMNVSTLELGDSALYLCAISRGPGNEQFFGPGTRLTVL.

The V and J genes are TRBV18 and TRBJ1-5; possibly TRBD1 for D (6 bases). The germline CDR1 and CDR2 sequences are KGHSH and LQKENI. Between the trimmed V and J ends, which lost 5 bases and 3 bases, there was a span of 17 bases. The CDR3 runs 16 residues. The CDR3 DNA reads as TGTGCCAGCTCAACTGACGGGGGGCGCGACAATCAGCCCCAGCATTTT. As protein: CASSTDGGRDNQPQHF. The whole variable domain, filled in from reference TRBV18 and TRBJ1-5, reads NAGVMQNPRHLVRRRGQEARLRCSPMKGHSHVYWYRQLPEEGLKFMVYLQKENIIDESGMPKERFSAEFPKEGPSILRIQQVVRGDSAAYFCASSTDGGRDNQPQHFGDGTRLSIL.

J is TRBJ2-2 and V is TRBV5-1; TRBD2 agrees at 9 bases. Germline V gives CDR1 SGHRS, CDR2 YFSETQ. Trimming took 1 base from V and 1 from J; bases not matched to a gene: 8. This CDR3 has 18 amino acids. The CDR3 spells CASSLTPPTSGNTGELFF. CDR3 sequence (DNA): TGCGCCAGCAGCTTGACTCCCCCGACTAGCGGGAACACCGGGGAGCTGTTTTTT.

This clone was picked up one time. The gene calls are TRBV5-1 and TRBJ2-1, with D possibly being TRBD1 (6 bases). Germline loops: CDR1 SGHRS, CDR2 YFSETQ. V was shortened by 7 bases and J by 4 bases, with 18 bases between the two germline ends. There are 15 residues in the CDR3. CDR3 in amino acids: CASLLTTGTYNEQFF. CDR3 DNA: TGCGCCAGCCTCCTTACTACGGGGACATACAATGAGCAGTTCTTC.

The chain combines TRBV2 with TRBJ2-1, with a possible D match to TRBD2 (5 bases). Trimming left V 3 bases short and J 9 bases short, with 18 bases between. The CDR3 is 15 amino acids. Germline loops: CDR1 SNHLY, CDR2 FYNNEI. CDR3: CASSESSSALGEQFF. The CDR3 nucleotides read TGTGCCAGCAGTGAGTCTAGCTCCGCCCTCGGTGAGCAGTTCTTC.

This sequence joins TRBV2 and TRBJ1-5, with D possibly TRBD1 on 6 matching bases. This CDR3 region has 12 residues. V lost 7 bases and J lost 9, with 13 bases in between. CDR1 is SNHLY, CDR2 FYNNEI, per germline. Here the CDR3 reads CASMTTGTPQHF. The CDR3 nucleotides are TGTGCCAGCATGACCACAGGGACGCCCCAGCATTTT.

The rearrangement links TRBV5-1 to TRBJ1-5; D is undetermined. The CDR3 is 14 residues long. Per germline, CDR1 SGHRS and CDR2 YFSETQ. Between the trimmed V and J ends, which lost 4 bases and 6 bases, there was a span of 14 bases. CDR3 sequence (DNA): TGCGCCAGCAGCCCTAATGGACTTTTTCAGCCCCAGCATTTT. Its protein product is CASSPNGLFQPQHF. The entire variable domain, with the rest obtained from reference TRBV5-1 and TRBJ1-5, is as follows: KAGVTQTPRYLIKTRGQQVTLSCSPISGHRSVSWYQQTPGQGLQFLFEYFSETQRNKGNFPGRFSGRQFSNSRSEMNVSTLELGDSALYLCASSPNGLFQPQHFGDGTRLSIL.

The V and J genes are TRBV14 and TRBJ1-4; D gene unclear. Germline CDR1 reads SGHDN; CDR2 reads FVKESK. Trimming stripped 0 bases from V and 3 bases from J, with 8 bases between. This CDR3 comprises 15 residues. The CDR3 here is CASSQDIWPNEKLFF. The CDR3 nucleotides read TGTGCCAGCAGCCAAGATATTTGGCCTAATGAAAAACTGTTTTTT.

J is TRBJ1-1 and V is TRBV7-8; D is undetermined. The V end was cut by 1 base, the J end by 3 bases, with 6 bases between. CDR1 is SGHVS and CDR2 is FQNEAQ in the germline V gene. The CDR3 has 13 residues. The CDR3, as DNA: TGTGCCAGCAGCTTAGACCGAGACACTGAAGCTTTCTTT. Protein: CASSLDRDTEAFF.

The gene calls are TRBV27 and TRBJ1-4; D gene unclear. V was shortened by 4 bases and J by 7 bases, with 10 bases between the two germline ends. CDR3 length: 13 amino acids. Germline lookup yields CDR1 MNHEY and CDR2 SMNVEV (reference sequence). CDR3 amino acids: CASSSREAEKLFF. The CDR3 DNA follows: TGTGCCAGCAGTTCGAGGGAAGCTGAAAAACTGTTTTTT.

The V and J genes are TRBV18 and TRBJ1-2, with D tentatively TRBD1 (6 bases). Germline values: CDR1 KGHSH, CDR2 LQKENI. V was trimmed by 5 bases and J by 5 bases, leaving 12 bases between them. This CDR3 spans 13 amino acids. Here the CDR3 DNA reads TGTGCCAGCTCAACAGACAGGACTTATGGCTACACCTTC. Residues: CASSTDRTYGYTF.

The V gene is TRBV9, the J gene TRBJ2-4; 7 nucleotides align to TRBD2. The CDR3 has 15 residues. With 4 bases clipped from V and 3 bases from J, the junction kept 7 bases outside the gene matches. Germline assignment: CDR1 SGDLS and CDR2 YYNGEE. CDR3 DNA sequence: TGTGCCAGCAGCCCCTGGGGGGGAAGCAAAAACATTCAGTACTTC. This translates into CASSPWGGSKNIQYF.

This chain connects TRBV30 to TRBJ1-1; maybe TRBD1 (6 bases). CDR1 and CDR2 from the germline V gene are GTSNPN and SVGIG (reference sequence). V lost 8 bases, J lost 4 bases, and 17 bases lay in between. The CDR3 covers 13 residues. CDR3 DNA sequence: TGTGCCACCTCCACCCTGACAGGCACTGAAGCTTTCTTT. Amino acid sequence: CATSTLTGTEAFF.

The chain employs TRBV2 and TRBJ2-7; weak D call: TRBD2 (5 bases). V was cut by 4 bases and J by 0 bases, with 13 bases left in between. CDR3 length: 15 amino acids. In germline, CDR1 is SNHLY, CDR2 FYNNEI. CDR3: CASSGYTGSSYEQYF. CDR3 DNA sequence: TGTGCCAGCAGTGGTTATACGGGGAGCTCCTACGAGCAGTACTTC.

V and J are TRBV11-3 and TRBJ2-7; D may be TRBD2 (5 bases). Deletions cut 1 base from V and 0 bases from J, with 7 bases between. Looked up from germline, CDR1 is SGHNT and CDR2 is YENEEA. CDR3 length: 14 residues. Here the CDR3 reads CASSLVASSYEQYF. For the CDR3, the DNA is TGTGCCAGCAGCTTAGTAGCGAGCTCCTACGAGCAGTACTTC.

This clone was seen once. V and J are TRBV15 and TRBJ1-1; D not certain. Looked up from germline, CDR1 is LNHNV and CDR2 is YYDKDF (reference sequence). The CDR3 sequence is 12 residues long. Trimming removed 0 bases at V and 8 bases at J, with 7 bases between. DNA of the CDR3: TGTGCCACCAGCAGAGAGATGGGAGAAGCTTTCTTT. It is translated as CATSREMGEAFF. The full variable domain, its missing parts supplied by reference TRBV15 and TRBJ1-1, is DAMVIQNPRYQVTQFGKPVTLSCSQTLNHNVMYWYQQKSSQAPKLLFHYYDKDFNNEADTPDNFQSRRPNTSFCFLDIRSPGLGDTAMYLCATSREMGEAFFGQGTRLTVV.

This chain uses TRBV19 with TRBJ2-5, with 16 bases identical to TRBD2. The J segment lost 6 bases and the V segment lost 7 bases, leaving 11 bases of the junction unmatched. This CDR3 spans 17 amino acids. Germline values: CDR1 LNHDA, CDR2 SQIVND (reference sequence). The CDR3 DNA reads TGTGCCAGTACTAATGGGACTAGCGGGAGGGCCGAGAAGACCCAGTACTTC. This sequence encodes CASTNGTSGRAEKTQYF.